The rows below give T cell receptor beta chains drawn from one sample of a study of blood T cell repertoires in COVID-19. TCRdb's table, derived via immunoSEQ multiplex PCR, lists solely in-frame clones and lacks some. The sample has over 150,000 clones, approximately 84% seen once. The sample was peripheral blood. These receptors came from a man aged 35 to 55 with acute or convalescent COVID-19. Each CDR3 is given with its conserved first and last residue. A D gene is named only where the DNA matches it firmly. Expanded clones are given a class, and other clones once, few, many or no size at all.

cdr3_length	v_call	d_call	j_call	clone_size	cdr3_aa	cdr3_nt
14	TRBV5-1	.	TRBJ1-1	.	CASSLLQERTEAFF	TGCGCCAGCAGCTTGTTACAGGAGAGAACTGAAGCTTTCTTT
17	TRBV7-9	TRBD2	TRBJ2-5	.	CASSQSGAGGGEETQYF	TGTGCCAGCAGCCAGTCGGGCGCGGGGGGCGGAGAGGAGACCCAGTACTTC
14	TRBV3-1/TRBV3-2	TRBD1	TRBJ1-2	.	CASRLGQTSDGYTF	TGTGCCAGCAGATTGGGACAGACGTCCGATGGCTACACCTTC
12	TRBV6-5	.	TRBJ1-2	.	CASKQGGYGYTF	TGTGCCAGCAAACAGGGTGGCTATGGCTACACCTTC
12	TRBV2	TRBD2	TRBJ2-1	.	CAGGSGYNEQFF	TGTGCCGGGGGTAGCGGGTACAATGAGCAGTTCTTC
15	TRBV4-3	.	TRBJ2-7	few	CASSQDRQATYEQYF	TGCGCCAGCAGCCAAGATCGACAGGCCACCTACGAGCAGTACTTC
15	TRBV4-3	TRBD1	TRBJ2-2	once	CASSQDTGGIGELFF	TGCGCCAGCAGCCAAGACACAGGGGGGATCGGGGAGCTGTTTTTT
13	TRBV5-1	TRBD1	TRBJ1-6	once	CASSDRVNSPLHF	TGCGCCAGCAGCGACAGGGTGAATTCACCCCTCCACTTT
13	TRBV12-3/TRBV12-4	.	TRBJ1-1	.	CASSLGLYTEAFF	TGTGCCAGCAGTTTGGGACTCTACACTGAAGCTTTCTTT
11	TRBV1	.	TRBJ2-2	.	CTSFRGGELFF	TGCACCAGCTTCCGGGGGGGGGAGCTGTTTTTT
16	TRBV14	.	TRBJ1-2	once	CASSQDLKLPARGYTF	TGTGCCAGCAGCCAAGATCTAAAACTCCCAGCGAGGGGCTACACCTTC
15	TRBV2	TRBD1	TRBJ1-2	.	CASSVGTGSSYGYTF	TGTGCCAGCAGTGTGGGGACAGGGAGTAGCTATGGCTACACCTTC
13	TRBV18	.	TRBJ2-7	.	CASSRDSSYEQYF	TGTGCCAGCTCGAGGGACTCCTCCTACGAGCAGTACTTC
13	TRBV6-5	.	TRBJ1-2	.	CASSQGAPYGYTF	TGTGCCAGCAGCCAAGGGGCCCCGTATGGCTACACCTTC
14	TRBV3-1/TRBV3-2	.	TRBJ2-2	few	CASSQGAFPGELFF	TGTGCCAGCAGCCAAGGGGCTTTCCCCGGGGAGCTGTTTTTT
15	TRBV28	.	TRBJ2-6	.	CASSFEHSGANVLTF	TGTGCCAGCAGTTTCGAACACTCTGGGGCCAACGTCCTGACTTTC
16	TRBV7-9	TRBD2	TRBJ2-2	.	CASSLSYSGDTGELFF	TGTGCCAGCAGCTTATCGTATAGCGGGGACACCGGGGAGCTGTTTTTT
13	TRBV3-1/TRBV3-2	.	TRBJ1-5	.	CASSQGFGQPQHF	TGTGCCAGCAGCCAAGGGTTCGGGCAGCCCCAGCATTTT
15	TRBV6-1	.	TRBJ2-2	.	CASSETRTYTGELFF	TGTGCCAGCAGTGAGACTAGAACCTACACCGGGGAGCTGTTTTTT
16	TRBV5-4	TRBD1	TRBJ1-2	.	CASSTGTGGAGYGYTF	TGTGCCAGCAGCACCGGGACAGGGGGCGCGGGGTATGGCTACACCTTC
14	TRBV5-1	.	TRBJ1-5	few	CASSLGAGNQPQHF	TGCGCCAGCAGCTTGGGGGCAGGAAATCAGCCCCAGCATTTT
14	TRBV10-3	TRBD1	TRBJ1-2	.	CAISRQGVEDGYTF	TGTGCCATCAGTCGACAGGGAGTTGAGGATGGCTACACCTTC
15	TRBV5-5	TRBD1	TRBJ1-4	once	CASSLAIGTDEKLFF	TGTGCCAGCAGCTTGGCGATCGGGACAGATGAAAAACTGTTTTTT
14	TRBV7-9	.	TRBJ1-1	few	CASRNRELNTEAFF	TGTGCCAGCAGAAACAGGGAACTGAACACTGAAGCTTTCTTT
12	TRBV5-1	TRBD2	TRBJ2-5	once	CASSPRGGTQYF	TGCGCCAGCAGCCCCCGGGGGGGGACCCAGTACTTC
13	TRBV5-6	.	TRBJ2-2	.	CASSLVQPGELFF	TGTGCCAGCAGCTTGGTACAGCCCGGGGAGCTGTTTTTT
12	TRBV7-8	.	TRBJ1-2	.	CASSLSDYGYTF	TGTGCCAGCAGCTTATCGGACTATGGCTACACCTTC
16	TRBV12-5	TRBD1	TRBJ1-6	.	CASGLVRGQINSPLHF	TGTGCTAGTGGTTTGGTACGGGGACAGATTAATTCACCCCTCCACTTT
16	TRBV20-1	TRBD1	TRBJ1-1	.	CSASFTGGYVNTEAFF	TGCAGTGCTAGTTTTACAGGGGGCTACGTGAACACTGAAGCTTTCTTT
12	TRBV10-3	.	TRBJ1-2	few	CAISESSMRYTF	TGTGCCATCAGTGAGTCGAGTATGAGGTACACCTTC
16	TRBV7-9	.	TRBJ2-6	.	CASSLVGKAGANVLTF	TGTGCCAGCAGCTTAGTCGGGAAGGCTGGGGCCAACGTCCTGACTTTC
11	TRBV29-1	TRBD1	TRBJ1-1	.	CSVEEGTGAFF	TGCAGCGTTGAAGAAGGGACAGGGGCTTTCTTT
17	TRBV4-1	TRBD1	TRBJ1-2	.	CASSHGPGGGFVSGYTF	TGCGCCAGCAGCCACGGGCCAGGGGGCGGCTTCGTGAGTGGCTACACCTTC
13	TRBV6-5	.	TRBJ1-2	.	CASSYGQNYGYTF	TGTGCCAGCAGTTACGGACAGAACTATGGCTACACCTTC
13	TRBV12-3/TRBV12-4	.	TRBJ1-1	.	CASSHGHGSRAFF	TGTGCCAGCAGCCATGGACACGGGAGTCGAGCTTTCTTT
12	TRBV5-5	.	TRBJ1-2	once	CASSLSFFGYTF	TGTGCCAGCAGCCTGTCGTTCTTTGGCTACACCTTC
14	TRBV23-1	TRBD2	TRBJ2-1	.	CASSRPGGYNEQFF	TGCGCCAGCAGTCGTCCGGGGGGCTACAATGAGCAGTTCTTC
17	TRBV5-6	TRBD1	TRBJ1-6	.	CASSFYQRQGSGSPLHF	TGTGCCAGCAGCTTCTACCAAAGACAGGGGTCAGGTTCACCCCTCCACTTT
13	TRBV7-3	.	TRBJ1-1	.	CASSLTGNTEAFF	TGTGCCAGCAGCTTGACAGGGAACACTGAAGCTTTCTTT
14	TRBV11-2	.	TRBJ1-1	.	CASSRSGDGTEAFF	TGTGCCAGCAGCCGTAGCGGGGATGGCACTGAAGCTTTCTTT
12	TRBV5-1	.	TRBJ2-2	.	CASLGGTGELFF	TGCGCCAGCCTGGGGGGCACCGGGGAGCTGTTTTTT
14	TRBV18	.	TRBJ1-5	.	CASSSGHPFQPQHF	TGTGCCAGCTCATCTGGGCATCCGTTTCAGCCCCAGCATTTT
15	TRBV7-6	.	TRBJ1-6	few	CASSSAGARDSPLHF	TGTGCCAGCAGCTCTGCAGGGGCCAGAGATTCACCCCTCCACTTT
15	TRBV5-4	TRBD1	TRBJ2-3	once	CASSFRQGRADTQYF	TGTGCCAGCAGCTTCAGACAGGGAAGGGCAGATACGCAGTATTTT
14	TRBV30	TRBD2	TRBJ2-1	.	CAWSGLAGYNEQFF	TGTGCCTGGAGTGGTCTAGCGGGCTACAATGAGCAGTTCTTC
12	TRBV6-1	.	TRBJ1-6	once	CASSRGDSPLHF	TGTGCCAGCAGTCGGGGAGATTCACCCCTCCACTTT
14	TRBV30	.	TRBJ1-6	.	CAWSPSRMDSPLHF	TGTGCCTGGAGCCCGTCCAGGATGGATTCACCCCTCCACTTT
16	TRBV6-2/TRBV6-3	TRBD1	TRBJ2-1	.	CASSYTGTGGVYEQFF	TGTGCCAGCAGTTATACCGGGACAGGGGGCGTTTATGAGCAGTTCTTC
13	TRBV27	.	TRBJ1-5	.	CASSFQGNQPQHF	TGTGCCAGCAGTTTCCAGGGGAATCAGCCCCAGCATTTT
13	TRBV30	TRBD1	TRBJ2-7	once	CALSGQGAGEQYF	TGTGCCCTCTCGGGACAGGGGGCGGGAGAGCAGTACTTC
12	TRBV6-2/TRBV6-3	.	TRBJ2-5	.	CASSYGRETQYF	TGTGCCAGCAGTTACGGGAGAGAGACCCAGTACTTC
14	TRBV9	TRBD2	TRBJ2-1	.	CASSVASGGNEQFF	TGTGCCAGCAGCGTAGCTAGCGGGGGCAATGAGCAGTTCTTC
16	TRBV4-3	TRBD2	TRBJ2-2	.	CASSQDVGRGTGELFF	TGCGCCAGCAGCCAAGATGTGGGGAGGGGCACCGGGGAGCTGTTTTTT
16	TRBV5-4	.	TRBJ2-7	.	CASSPTRDFDWGEQYF	TGTGCCAGCAGCCCGACTAGGGACTTTGATTGGGGCGAGCAGTACTTC
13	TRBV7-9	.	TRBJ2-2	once	CASNRDNTGELFF	TGTGCCAGTAACAGGGACAACACCGGGGAGCTGTTTTTT